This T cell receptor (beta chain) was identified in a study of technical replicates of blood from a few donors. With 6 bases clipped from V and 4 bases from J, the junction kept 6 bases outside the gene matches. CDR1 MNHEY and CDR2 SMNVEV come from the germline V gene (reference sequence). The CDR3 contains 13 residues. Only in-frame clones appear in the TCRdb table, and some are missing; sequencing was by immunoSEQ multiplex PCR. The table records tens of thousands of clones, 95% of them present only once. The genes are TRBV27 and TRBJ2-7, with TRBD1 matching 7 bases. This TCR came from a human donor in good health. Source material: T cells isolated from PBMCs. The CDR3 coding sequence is TGTGCCAGCAGCCTGGGACAGAGTTACGAGCAGTACTTC. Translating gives CASSLGQSYEQYF.